These 9 T cell receptor beta chains were sequenced from one sample in a study of patients and donors after allogeneic stem cell transplantation. Each CDR3 protein gets one entry after TCRdb re-called the RT-PCR reads with MiXCR. Among about 960,000 distinct CDR3 sequences, 15% to 20% were seen once, and the ten largest hold around 6%. Sample: blood, either unsorted or a sorted T cell fraction (not recorded which). These receptors were collected from a human donor who was either an allogeneic HSCT recipient or a stem cell or donor lymphocyte infusion donor (not recorded which). It is not recorded whose cells these are; they may come from a transplant donor.

This clonotype has just a few counts. V usage is TRBV5-1 and J usage is TRBJ2-1; perhaps TRBD2 as D (7 bases). The CDR3 runs 16 residues. Trimming pared 0 bases from V and 6 bases from J, leaving 16 bases between. Germline V CDR1 and CDR2: SGHRS, YFSETQ. The CDR3 is CASSLAGRGGGNEQFF. The CDR3 DNA follows: TGCGCCAGCAGCTTGGCGGGGCGGGGAGGGGGCAATGAGCAGTTCTTC.

This clonotype was detected a few times. The chain combines TRBV12-3 or TRBV12-4 with TRBJ1-1; unclear D gene. V lost 5 bases and J 1 base, leaving 11 bases between the germline ends. CDR3 length equals 14 residues. The CDR3 DNA follows: TGTGCCAGCAGTCGACACTGGGGGAACACTGAAGCTTTCTTT. Translating it yields CASSRHWGNTEAFF.

This rearrangement joins TRBV20-1 to TRBJ1-5; TRBD1 matches 9 bases. Germline V CDR1 and CDR2: DFQATT, SNEGSKA (reference sequence). The CDR3 has 16 amino acids. With 0 bases clipped from V and 6 bases from J, the junction kept 9 bases outside the gene matches. As DNA, the CDR3 is TGCAGTGCTAGAGATGTAGGACAGGGGTTAGCTCAGCCCCAGCATTTT. This gives the protein CSARDVGQGLAQPQHF.

The gene calls are TRBV9 and TRBJ1-2; D unclear. Per germline, CDR1 SGDLS and CDR2 YYNGEE. The V gene lost 3 bases and the J gene lost 4 bases, with 16 bases spanning the gap. This CDR3 has 15 amino acids. The CDR3 DNA reads as TGTGCCAGCAGCGCGAGCCGGCCCAATTTCTATGGCTACACCTTC. It translates to CASSASRPNFYGYTF.

The chain employs TRBV11-2 and TRBJ1-2, with 10 bases that match TRBD1. This CDR3 contains 18 residues. The germline CDR1 and CDR2 sequences are SGHAT and FQNNGV. Trimming at V came to 1 base and at J to 4 bases, leaving 12 bases not matched to a gene. Written as DNA, the CDR3 is TGTGCCAGCAGCTTAGGTGGGACAGGGGTTATTGGAAGCTATGGCTACACCTTC. Protein sequence: CASSLGGTGVIGSYGYTF.

V usage is TRBV7-2 and J usage is TRBJ2-5; D unresolved. V was clipped by 6 bases and J by 0 bases, with 11 bases between them. The CDR3 spans 14 residues. Germline CDR1 reads SGHTA; CDR2 reads FQGNSA. The CDR3 region is CASSYTQDQETQYF. In DNA form, the CDR3 reads TGTGCCAGCAGTTATACTCAGGACCAAGAGACCCAGTACTTC.

The gene calls are TRBV6-5 and TRBJ2-3, with D tentatively TRBD2 (6 bases). Trimming took off 2 bases at V and 5 bases at J, with 14 bases between the two ends. Germline lookup yields CDR1 MNHEY and CDR2 SVGAGI. The CDR3 extends over 15 amino acids. The CDR3: CASSYHRETRDTQYF. DNA for the CDR3: TGTGCCAGCAGTTACCACCGGGAGACGAGAGATACGCAGTATTTT.

The chain is built from TRBV7-9 and TRBJ1-1; no reliable D call. Germline CDR1 reads SEHNR; CDR2 reads FQNEAQ (reference sequence). The CDR3 spans 13 residues. Trimming took 5 bases from V and 3 from J, leaving 10 bases between them. The DNA of the CDR3 is TGTGCCAGCAGCCAACTTGGAGACACTGAAGCTTTCTTT. Protein product: CASSQLGDTEAFF.

V is TRBV5-1 and J is TRBJ1-2; D is possibly TRBD1 (5 bases). Germline V gene lookup returns CDR1 SGHRS and CDR2 YFSETQ. V lost 3 bases and J lost 4, with 13 bases in between. This CDR3 has 14 residues. The DNA of the CDR3 is TGCGCCAGCAGCTCGGGACGGAACTCCTATGGCTACACCTTC. This codes for CASSSGRNSYGYTF.